This entry lists 21 T cell receptor beta chains sequenced from one sample in a study of CD8+ T cells in alopecia areata. RNA extraction was followed by reverse transcription into cDNA, which acted as the sequencing template. Data came from immunoSEQ multiplex PCR; TCRdb stores just in-frame clones and leaves some out. The sample has hundreds of thousands of clones; 50% to 60% are singletons. This material consisted of CD4+ T cells sorted from blood, taken at week 0. The receptor set was obtained from a human donor with alopecia areata.

V and J are TRBV25-1 and TRBJ2-7, with D possibly called TRBD1 or TRBD2 (5 bases each). Germline CDR1 and CDR2: MGHDK and SYGVNS. V was shortened by 5 bases and J by 13 bases, with 15 bases between the two germline ends. The CDR3 is 11 amino acids. CDR3 sequence (DNA): TGTGCCAGCAGTCGGGGCACGAGGATCTACTTC. It is translated as CASSRGTRIYF.

This clone has a single count. The chain uses TRBV7-9 and TRBJ1-4; 8 bases are shared with TRBD1. Looked up from germline, CDR1 is SEHNR and CDR2 is FQNEAQ (reference sequence). The CDR3 runs to 16 residues. V lost 6 bases, J lost 8 bases, and 14 bases stayed unmatched. The CDR3 sequence is CASRRAPPGQEEKLFF. The CDR3 bases are TGTGCCAGCAGGAGAGCCCCCCCGGGACAGGAGGAAAAACTGTTTTTT.

The chain recombines TRBV12-5 with TRBJ1-1; D is undetermined. CDR3 length: 13 residues. The V end lost 2 bases, the J end lost 5 bases, and 9 bases lay between the germline ends. Germline V gene sequence: CDR1 LGHNT, CDR2 FRNRAP. CDR3 in amino acids: CASGLSGWTEAFF. The CDR3 coding sequence is TGTGCTAGTGGTTTGAGTGGGTGGACTGAAGCTTTCTTT.

The chain recombines TRBV5-1 with TRBJ1-1; D uncertain. The CDR3 has 14 residues. V was shortened by 0 bases and J by 1 base, with 7 bases between the two germline ends. CDR1 SGHRS and CDR2 YFSETQ come from the germline V gene. CDR3 amino acids: CASSLVLENTEAFF. The CDR3, as DNA: TGCGCCAGCAGCTTGGTCTTGGAGAACACTGAAGCTTTCTTT.

The sample holds a few counts of this clone. The CDR3, as DNA: TGCAGCGTCGAATTAACAGGGTCTGGTGAAGCTTTCTTT. Translation: CSVELTGSGEAFF. The J gene is TRBJ1-1, the V gene TRBV29-1; TRBD1 is a possible D gene (6 bases). CDR1 is SQVTM and CDR2 is ANQGSEA in the germline V gene. V lost 6 bases, J lost 7 bases, and 18 bases lay in between. This CDR3 has 13 residues.

The chain recombines TRBV5-1 with TRBJ1-6, with 7 bases that match TRBD1. The length of the CDR3 is 15 residues. Germline V CDR1 and CDR2: SGHRS, YFSETQ. V was pared by 5 bases and J by 5 bases, with 7 bases of the junction left unmatched. The CDR3 DNA reads as TGCGCCAGCAGTGGGGCTGACAGGGATAATTCACCCCTCCACTTT. This sequence encodes CASSGADRDNSPLHF.

V is TRBV29-1 and J is TRBJ2-5; 7 bases are a match to TRBD2. The CDR3 contains 12 residues. Trimming cost V 6 bases and J 4 bases; bases outside gene matches: 5. Per the germline V gene, CDR1 is SQVTM and CDR2 is ANQGSEA. The CDR3 nucleotides are TGCAGCGTGGGGGGGTATGGAGAGACCCAGTACTTC. This gives the protein CSVGGYGETQYF.

This clone showed up just a few times. The chain carries TRBV30 and TRBJ1-5; the D gene is possibly TRBD1 (5 bases). The V end lost 2 bases, the J end lost 6 bases, and 26 bases lay between the germline ends. The CDR3 runs to 18 residues. The germline V gene encodes CDR1 GTSNPN and CDR2 SVGIG (reference sequence). The CDR3 bases are TGTGCCTGGAGTCCCGGACTAGGTAGGGGTGGTGATCCTCAGCCCCAGCATTTT. Amino acid sequence: CAWSPGLGRGGDPQPQHF.

V and J are TRBV6-5 and TRBJ2-1, with no clear D. Germline-derived CDR1 and CDR2 are MNHEY and SVGAGI. Trimming took 1 base from V and 6 from J, leaving 4 bases between them. The CDR3 is 12 amino acids. The CDR3 DNA reads TGTGCCAGCAGTTACTTAGGCAATGAGCAGTTCTTC. Its protein product is CASSYLGNEQFF.

This clone has more than one count but fewer than ten. The genes are TRBV5-1 and TRBJ2-2; 7 bases agree with TRBD2. The trim removed 0 bases at V and 2 bases at J, leaving 4 bases unmatched. CDR1 and CDR2 (germline): SGHRS, YFSETQ. The length of the CDR3 is 16 residues. CDR3 residues: CASSLGGLPNTGELFF. The CDR3 bases are TGCGCCAGCAGCTTGGGGGGACTACCCAACACCGGGGAGCTGTTTTTT.

V is TRBV7-9 and J is TRBJ1-2, with D unclear. The length of the CDR3 is 11 residues. The V gene lost 4 bases and the J gene lost 8 bases, with 8 bases spanning the gap. Germline V gives CDR1 SEHNR, CDR2 FQNEAQ (reference sequence). The CDR3 is CASSSDLGYTF. The DNA of the CDR3 is TGTGCCAGCAGCTCAGATCTGGGCTACACCTTC.

V and J are TRBV25-1 and TRBJ2-3; 11 bases agree with TRBD2. The CDR3 consists of 14 residues. Germline V gives CDR1 MGHDK, CDR2 SYGVNS. Trimming took 7 bases from V and 6 from J; bases not matched to a gene: 6. The CDR3 reads CASNIAGGVDTQYF. The DNA for the CDR3 is TGTGCCAGCAATATAGCGGGAGGGGTGGATACGCAGTATTTT.

The genes are TRBV4-1 and TRBJ1-4; D gene ambiguous. Deletions cut 3 bases from V and 0 bases from J, with 11 bases between. The CDR3 covers 16 residues. Germline assignment: CDR1 MGHRA and CDR2 YSYEKL. CDR3 protein: CASSQRTVSTNEKLFF. The CDR3 DNA follows: TGCGCCAGCAGCCAGCGGACGGTATCAACTAATGAAAAACTGTTTTTT.

Concerning this clone: A junction end diverges from the germline sequence, so it may reflect a read error. The chain combines TRBV7-9 with TRBJ2-3; D unclear. Germline lookup yields CDR1 SEHNR and CDR2 FQNEAQ (reference sequence). This CDR3 spans 15 amino acids. CDR3 in DNA: TGTGCCAGCAGCTTACTAGGCGGCGGCACAGAAACGCAGTATTTT. It is translated as CASSLLGGGTETQYF. Together with reference TRBV7-9 and TRBJ2-3, the CDR3 gives the full variable domain: DTGVSQNPRHKITKRGQNVTFRCDPISEHNRLYWYRQTLGQGPEFLTYFQNEAQLEKSRLLSDRFSAERPKGSFSTLEIQRTEQGDSAMYLCASSLLGGGTETQYFGPGTRLTVL.

The rearrangement uses TRBV10-3 and TRBJ1-6; no firm D call. Germline V CDR1 and CDR2: ENHRY, SYGVKD. This CDR3 is 14 amino acids long. Trimming cost V 2 bases and J 10 bases, with 12 bases left between them. The CDR3 protein is CAISETVGRSPLHF. The CDR3 DNA is TGTGCCATCAGTGAGACGGTTGGTAGGTCACCCCTCCACTTT.

V and J are TRBV5-1 and TRBJ1-5, with D hard to call. The CDR3 is made up of 13 amino acids. V lost 5 bases to trimming and J lost 7 bases, with 13 bases between them. CDR1 SGHRS and CDR2 YFSETQ come from the germline V gene. The CDR3 loop reads CASSDGINQPQHF. The CDR3 DNA reads TGCGCCAGCAGTGATGGGATAAACCAGCCCCAGCATTTT.

This clone turned up a few times. The chain links TRBV4-1 to TRBJ1-2, with D perhaps matching TRBD1 (5 bases). CDR3 length equals 16 residues. Germline assignment: CDR1 MGHRA and CDR2 YSYEKL. V was cut by 3 bases and J by 1 base, with 15 bases left in between. The CDR3 nucleotides are TGCGCCAGCAGCCACACCCGGGACGGTAGTAACTATGGCTACACCTTC. Translated: CASSHTRDGSNYGYTF.

The genes are TRBV15 and TRBJ2-7; D may match TRBD1 or TRBD2 (5 bases each). The CDR3 totals 13 residues. Germline lookup yields CDR1 LNHNV and CDR2 YYDKDF (reference sequence). V lost 3 bases and J 6 bases, leaving 12 bases between the germline ends. The CDR3 coding sequence is TGTGCCACCAGCAGCTGGGGACCGCCCGAGCAGTACTTC. Residues: CATSSWGPPEQYF.

J is TRBJ2-5 and V is TRBV30; D is perhaps TRBD2 (5 bases). The CDR3 has 10 amino acids. Germline V CDR1 and CDR2: GTSNPN, SVGIG (reference sequence). V lost 8 bases to trimming and J lost 5 bases, with 9 bases between them. CDR3 sequence (DNA): TGTGCCGGAGGCTCCGAGACCCAGTACTTC. Protein sequence: CAGGSETQYF.

CDR3 sequence: CSATLRSTQYF. DNA of the CDR3: TGCAGTGCTACGTTGAGGAGTACGCAGTATTTT. The rearrangement uses TRBV20-1 and TRBJ2-3; D is uncertain. CDR1 and CDR2 from the germline V gene are DFQATT and SNEGSKA (reference sequence). Trimming removed 4 bases from V and 8 bases from J, with 10 bases in between. The CDR3 runs 11 residues.

This chain connects TRBV30 to TRBJ1-5, with a tentative D call TRBD1 (5 bases). Germline CDR1 and CDR2: GTSNPN and SVGIG (reference sequence). The CDR3 length is 13 residues. Trimming took off 5 bases at V and 3 bases at J, with 11 bases between the two ends. CDR3 residues: CAWADRDNQPQHF. The DNA of the CDR3 is TGTGCCTGGGCAGACAGAGACAATCAGCCCCAGCATTTT. The whole variable domain, remainder taken from reference TRBV30 and TRBJ1-5, is SQTIHQWPATLVQPVGSPLSLECTVEGTSNPNLYWYRQAAGRGLQLLFYSVGIGQISSEVPQNLSASRPQDRQFILSSKKLLLSDSGFYLCAWADRDNQPQHFGDGTRLSIL.